This T cell receptor beta chain stems from a study of T cell responses to AZD1222 COVID-19 vaccine. This clone showed up just a few times. Its antigen is unidentified. Regarding the study as a whole: Nearly half of spike-specific TCRs reportedly target unmutated variant regions. Mostly white British, mostly female donors; authors suggested clonal diversity may be underestimated.

Second-dose schedules of about 4 or about 12 weeks were combined. Germline V gives CDR1 SGHNT, CDR2 YENEEA. This CDR3 has 16 residues. Between the trimmed V and J ends, which lost 7 bases and 1 base, there was a span of 17 bases. Clones were read by immunoSEQ multiplex PCR, and TCRdb kept only the in-frame ones, dropping some. The sample holds about 170,000 clones, roughly 87% seen once. The rearrangement joins TRBV11-3 to TRBJ1-5; D unclear. The sample here was peripheral blood, taken 28 days after the second AZD1222 dose. This sequence was found in an adult who received the AZD1222 COVID-19 vaccine. The DNA for the CDR3 is TGTGCCAGCACCCAAAGTCCGGGCGGGAGCAATCAGCCCCAGCATTTT. Translated: CASTQSPGGSNQPQHF.